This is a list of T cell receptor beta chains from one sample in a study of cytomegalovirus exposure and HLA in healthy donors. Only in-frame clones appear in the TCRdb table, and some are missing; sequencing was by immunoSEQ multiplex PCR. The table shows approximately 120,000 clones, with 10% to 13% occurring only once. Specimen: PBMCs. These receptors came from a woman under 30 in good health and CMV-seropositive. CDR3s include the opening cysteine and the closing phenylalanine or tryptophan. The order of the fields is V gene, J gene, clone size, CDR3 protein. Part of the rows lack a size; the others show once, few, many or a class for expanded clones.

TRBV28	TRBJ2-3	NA	CASSFISTREQDTQYF
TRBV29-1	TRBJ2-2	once	CSGGRASGSIWDPGELFF
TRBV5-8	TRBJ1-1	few	CASSPQGLESMNTEAFF
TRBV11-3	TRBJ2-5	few	CASRMGLAGSETQYF
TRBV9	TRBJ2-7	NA	CASSPNHYEQYF
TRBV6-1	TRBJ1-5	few	CASSPLQGGNQPQHF
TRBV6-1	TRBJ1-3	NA	CASSEGSLSGNTIYF
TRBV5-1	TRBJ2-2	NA	CASGTGGADTGELFF
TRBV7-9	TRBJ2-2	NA	CASSLDGWTGELFF
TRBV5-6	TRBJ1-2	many	CASSLGGQDHGYTF
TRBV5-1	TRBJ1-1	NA	CASSPGQGMNTEAFF
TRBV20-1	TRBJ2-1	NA	CSAKRNEQFF
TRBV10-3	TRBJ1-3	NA	CATQQMSSGQGSGNTIYF
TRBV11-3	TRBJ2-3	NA	CASSPNESTDTQYF
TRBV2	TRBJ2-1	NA	CASSGEKSGPFSYNEQFF